Presented here are 19 T cell receptor beta chains from one specimen sequenced in a study of response to subunit inactivated influenza vaccine. One entry per CDR3 protein, called by TCRdb with MiXCR from the RT-PCR reads. The sample consists of under 950,000 distinct CDR3 sequences, 20% to 25% of them appearing once. Specimen: PBMCs from blood, collected 5 days after vaccination. Receptor source: a man over 45 who received an inactivated influenza vaccine.

This clonotype was recorded a few times. The chain is built from TRBV15 and TRBJ2-1; a weak D match, TRBD1 (6 bases). The CDR3 has 16 amino acids. V lost 3 bases, J lost 4 bases, and 16 bases lay in between. Germline values: CDR1 LNHNV, CDR2 YYDKDF (reference sequence). The CDR3 bases are TGTGCCACCAGCAGCCGGGACACCTCGATTTACAATGAGCAGTTCTTC. Encoded protein: CATSSRDTSIYNEQFF.

The chain has TRBV10-3 and TRBJ2-7; 8 bases map to TRBD1. The V segment lost 0 bases and the J segment 1 base; nucleotides outside the gene matches: 8. The germline V gene encodes CDR1 ENHRY and CDR2 SYGVKD. The CDR3 is 17 residues long. The CDR3 DNA follows: TGTGCCATCAGTGAGTCCGAGGACAGGGTAACTTCCTACGAGCAGTACTTC. It translates to CAISESEDRVTSYEQYF.

In its sample, this clonotype was seen a few times. The chain employs TRBV12-3 or TRBV12-4 and TRBJ2-7; D tentatively reads TRBD1 or TRBD2 (6 bases each). The length of the CDR3 is 14 residues. V lost 3 bases, J lost 2 bases, and 11 bases lay in between. The CDR3 region is CASSFGGLTYEQYF. DNA for the CDR3: TGTGCCAGCAGTTTCGGGGGCCTGACCTACGAGCAGTACTTC.

A few counts support this clonotype. V and J are TRBV4-3 and TRBJ2-7; D remains unclear. Germline CDR1 is LGHNA and CDR2 is YSLEER. V was cut by 0 bases and J by 2 bases, with 14 bases left in between. The CDR3 has 16 residues. This chain's CDR3 is CASSQDWSATAYEQYF. The CDR3 bases are TGCGCCAGCAGCCAAGATTGGTCCGCCACAGCCTACGAGCAGTACTTC.

The V gene is TRBV24-1, the J gene TRBJ2-1; D gene ambiguous. Germline assignment: CDR1 KGHDR and CDR2 SFDVKD. The CDR3 is made up of 16 amino acids. V lost 3 bases and J lost 1, with 12 bases in between. Here the CDR3 reads CATSDRLFTSYNEQFF. The CDR3 coding sequence is TGTGCCACCAGTGATCGATTGTTTACGTCCTACAATGAGCAGTTCTTC.

This clonotype was picked up many times. The chain recombines TRBV4-2 with TRBJ2-1; a weak D match, TRBD2 (5 bases). The V and J ends lost 1 base and 5 bases respectively, with 15 bases between them. The CDR3 runs 16 residues. The germline gives CDR1 LGHNA, CDR2 YNFKEQ. The CDR3 nucleotides read TGTGCCAGCAGCCAAGTGTCCGGGGTGGGAAACAATGAGCAGTTCTTC. Translation: CASSQVSGVGNNEQFF.

This clonotype was seen a handful of times. This sequence joins TRBV15 and TRBJ2-1, with TRBD2 matching 10 bases. The germline V gene encodes CDR1 LNHNV and CDR2 YYDKDF (reference sequence). V shed 1 base and J 7 bases; nucleotides not matched to a gene: 4. This CDR3 spans 15 amino acids. CDR3 residues: CATSRVKAGGNEQFF. CDR3 in DNA: TGTGCCACCAGCAGAGTAAAAGCGGGAGGGAATGAGCAGTTCTTC.

This clonotype occurred many times. The gene calls are TRBV6-1 and TRBJ2-7, with 8 bases lining up with TRBD1. Germline values: CDR1 MNHNS, CDR2 SASEGT. V lost 6 bases, J lost 7 bases, and 8 bases stayed unmatched. This CDR3 contains 13 residues. The CDR3 nucleotides are TGTGCCAGCAGACAGGGGGAAACTAGGGAGCAGTACTTC. Its translation is CASRQGETREQYF.

The table lists this clonotype with a few counts. This chain uses TRBV27 with TRBJ2-1; tentative D call: TRBD2 (6 bases). CDR1 MNHEY and CDR2 SMNVEV come from the germline V gene (reference sequence). With 1 base removed from V and 10 bases from J, the gap between germline ends came to 14 bases. The CDR3 contains 14 residues. The CDR3 nucleotides read TGTGCCAGCAGTTTATATAGTGCCGGGGGAGAGCAGTTCTTC. Its translation: CASSLYSAGGEQFF.

The chain joins TRBV29-1 to TRBJ2-7, with D unresolved. The ends were cut back, 6 bases at V and 6 bases at J, with 18 bases in the middle. The CDR3 extends over 13 amino acids. The germline V gene has CDR1 SQVTM and CDR2 ANQGSEA. DNA of the CDR3: TGCAGCGTAAAACCGGGCCTCGGATCCGAGCAGTACTTC. As protein: CSVKPGLGSEQYF.

The chain carries TRBV29-1 and TRBJ2-7; 8 bases are shared with TRBD2. The CDR3 spans 15 residues. Losses at the gene ends were 1 base for V and 0 bases for J; bases not matched to a gene: 5. CDR1 and CDR2 (germline): SQVTM, ANQGSEA. This CDR3 reads CSVEGTGGPSYEQYF. CDR3 bases: TGCAGCGTTGAAGGTACGGGAGGGCCCTCCTACGAGCAGTACTTC.

This sequence joins TRBV20-1 and TRBJ2-1, with D possibly called TRBD1 or TRBD2 (5 bases each). Per the germline V gene, CDR1 is DFQATT and CDR2 is SNEGSKA (reference sequence). V was pared by 6 bases and J by 5 bases, with 20 bases between. This CDR3 spans 15 amino acids. The CDR3 spells CSAPGTVEFNNEQFF. The CDR3 nucleotides are TGCAGTGCGCCAGGGACCGTGGAATTCAACAATGAGCAGTTCTTC.

In regard to this clonotype: One junction end does not reproduce the germline sequence, and a read error may be involved. The chain couples TRBV20-1 to TRBJ2-1; 14 nucleotides align to TRBD2. The CDR3 is made up of 17 amino acids. The germline V gene encodes CDR1 DFQATT and CDR2 SNEGSKA (reference sequence). The CDR3: CCAMGLAGASSYNEQFF. CDR3 bases: TGCTGTGCTATGGGACTAGCGGGAGCGAGCTCCTACAATGAGCAGTTCTTC.

Only a few counts were recorded for this clonotype. This chain joins TRBV28 and TRBJ2-1, with no clear D. Germline V CDR1 and CDR2: MDHEN, SYDVKM. The CDR3 totals 13 residues. The germline V and J ends were trimmed by 4 bases and 1 base, with 5 bases remaining between them. CDR3 residues: CASSWRSYNEQFF. For the CDR3, the DNA is TGTGCCAGCAGTTGGAGATCCTACAATGAGCAGTTCTTC.

This clonotype was detected once. The chain recombines TRBV4-2 with TRBJ2-7; D uncertain. Per germline, CDR1 LGHNA and CDR2 YNFKEQ. The CDR3 is 12 amino acids. The germline V and J ends were trimmed by 1 base and 5 bases, with 6 bases remaining between them. The chain's CDR3 is CASSQGSNEQYF. CDR3 nucleotides: TGTGCCAGCAGCCAAGGAAGTAACGAGCAGTACTTC.

CDR3 in amino acids: CASSEFGGSYGYTF. CDR3 DNA: TGTGCCAGCAGTGAGTTCGGAGGATCCTATGGCTACACCTTC. The chain couples TRBV25-1 to TRBJ1-2; D gene ambiguous. There are 14 residues in the CDR3. V shed 3 bases and J shed 4 bases, with 12 bases lying between them. Germline loops: CDR1 MGHDK, CDR2 SYGVNS.

The V gene is TRBV20-1, the J gene TRBJ2-1; D call uncertain. The V and J ends lost 2 bases and 8 bases respectively, with 10 bases between them. The V gene's germline CDR1 is DFQATT and CDR2 SNEGSKA (reference sequence). There are 12 residues in the CDR3. In DNA, the CDR3 is TGCAGTGCTAGACCACCGACCTATGAGCAGTTCTTC. Translated, it gives CSARPPTYEQFF.

This clonotype was observed at least ten times. The chain employs TRBV6-5 and TRBJ2-5, with D unclear. V shed 4 bases and J shed 4 bases, with 10 bases lying between them. CDR3 length equals 13 residues. Germline CDR1 and CDR2: MNHEY and SVGAGI. DNA for the CDR3: TGTGCCAGCAGTTCGAGGCCGTTAGAGACCCAGTACTTC. This gives the protein CASSSRPLETQYF.

In its sample, this clonotype was seen a few times. This rearrangement joins TRBV4-2 to TRBJ2-3; TRBD2 agrees at 7 bases. The germline V gene has CDR1 LGHNA and CDR2 YNFKEQ. The V segment lost 0 bases and the J segment 2 bases; nucleotides outside the gene matches: 5. The CDR3 contains 16 residues. The CDR3 DNA follows: TGTGCCAGCAGCCAAGATCTAGCGGCACCCACAGATACGCAGTATTTT. This gives the protein CASSQDLAAPTDTQYF.